The clone carrying this T cell receptor beta chain was seen more than once but under ten times. Its antigen remains unidentified. The entry originates in a study of read filtering for tumor transcriptome and immune sequencing. Study-level background: IR-seq gave about 3.5 to 10.27 million TCR reads per sample; RNA-seq gave 85 to 1273. Findings and limits, study-wide: Sorted CD138-negative bone marrow cells were not purified T cells.

The CDR3 covers 12 residues. Germline CDR1 and CDR2: GTSNPN and SVGIG (reference sequence). V was trimmed by 6 bases and J by 5 bases, leaving 13 bases between them. Molecular barcoded adaptors covering alpha/delta and beta/gamma chains were used on approximately 400 ng RNA. TCRdb processed the reads anew with MiXCR; each CDR3 protein has one entry. The sample lists roughly 130,000 distinct CDR3 sequences; about an eighth were seen once. The receptor was derived from a donor aged 40 or older with multiple myeloma. Specimen: a population of CD138-negative cells sorted from bone marrow. The chain joins TRBV30 to TRBJ2-5, with D possibly TRBD2 on 5 matching bases. This CDR3 reads CACSKGVETQYF. CDR3 DNA: TGTGCCTGCAGTAAGGGAGTTGAGACCCAGTACTTC.